The rows below give T cell receptor beta chains drawn from one sample of a study of T cell repertoires in cytomegalovirus infection. TCRdb fed the reads into MiXCR, producing one record per CDR3 protein. The sample contains hundreds of thousands of distinct CDR3 sequences, approximately 29% of which appear only once. For these TCRs, the target antigens are not known. The sequenced sample was cultured CD8+ T cells from PBMCs, obtained from culture after CMV antigen stimulation. The receptors were gathered from a human donor in good health (CMV status not recorded). Some clones in this sample may be carry-over from other donors' samples. The CDR3 runs from the conserved cysteine through the conserved F or W. A D gene is named only where the DNA matches it firmly. Rows give clone size only sometimes, using once, few, many, or a class for an expanded clone.

clone_size: few; j_call: TRBJ2-2; v_call: TRBV6-2/TRBV6-3; d_call: TRBD2; cdr3_nt: TGTGCCAGCAGTTACTCAGGTCTAGCGGGCACCGGGGAGCTGTTTTTT; cdr3_aa: CASSYSGLAGTGELFF
clone_size: NA; j_call: TRBJ2-3; v_call: TRBV28; d_call: NA; cdr3_nt: TGTGCCAGCAGGGTAGCCCCCCGGGATACGCAGTATTTT; cdr3_aa: CASRVAPRDTQYF
clone_size: few; j_call: TRBJ1-2; v_call: TRBV27; d_call: NA; cdr3_nt: TGTGCCAGCAGTTTATTCGGCAGGGAATACTATGGCTACACCTTC; cdr3_aa: CASSLFGREYYGYTF
clone_size: many; j_call: TRBJ2-6; v_call: TRBV12-3/TRBV12-4; d_call: NA; cdr3_nt: TGTGCCAGCAGTTCGGCAGGACTGTTGCTGGGCGCTGGGGCCAACGTCCTGACTTTC; cdr3_aa: CASSSAGLLLGAGANVLTF
clone_size: NA; j_call: TRBJ2-3; v_call: TRBV29-1; d_call: NA; cdr3_nt: TGCAGCGTTGATGGGGCCCTGGGAACAGATACGCAGTATTTT; cdr3_aa: CSVDGALGTDTQYF
clone_size: NA; j_call: TRBJ1-1; v_call: TRBV25-1; d_call: TRBD1; cdr3_nt: TGTGCCAGCAGTGGTAGAATAAGGGGACAGGGGGCAGGTGAAGCTTTCTTT; cdr3_aa: CASSGRIRGQGAGEAFF
clone_size: few; j_call: TRBJ1-2; v_call: TRBV27; d_call: NA; cdr3_nt: TGTGCCAGCAGTTACGGGGGAGGTTTCCTCTATGGCTACACCTTC; cdr3_aa: CASSYGGGFLYGYTF
clone_size: NA; j_call: TRBJ1-2; v_call: TRBV28; d_call: TRBD1; cdr3_nt: TGTGCCAGCAGTTTTCCCCCTGAGGTACGGGACAGGGGCTATGGCTACACCTTC; cdr3_aa: CASSFPPEVRDRGYGYTF
clone_size: NA; j_call: TRBJ1-5; v_call: TRBV2; d_call: TRBD1; cdr3_nt: TGTGCCAGCAGTGAACCCCTCACAGGGGGAGACAATCAGCCCCAGCATTTT; cdr3_aa: CASSEPLTGGDNQPQHF
clone_size: NA; j_call: TRBJ2-1; v_call: TRBV20-1; d_call: TRBD1; cdr3_nt: TGCAGTGTTAGTCGGACAGGGACTTTGGACAATGAGCAGTTCTTC; cdr3_aa: CSVSRTGTLDNEQFF
clone_size: few; j_call: TRBJ2-1; v_call: TRBV7-9; d_call: NA; cdr3_nt: TGTGCCAGCAGCTTAGAAGAGGGGAGCTCCTACAATGAGCAGTTCTTC; cdr3_aa: CASSLEEGSSYNEQFF